This T cell receptor (beta chain) was retrieved from a study of CD8 T cells in Susac syndrome. This CDR3 spans 15 amino acids. The germline CDR1 and CDR2 sequences are MNHEY and SVGAGI. Deletions cut 6 bases from V and 10 bases from J, with 19 bases between. Matched for age and sex, the controls were healthy donors. RNA, at about 0.45 to 1 ug, was reverse transcribed with random hexamers. By means of immunoSEQ multiplex PCR, TCR beta CDR3 spanning 54 Vbeta and 13 Jbeta underwent amplification. Using its own MiXCR run on the immunoSEQ multiplex PCR reads, TCRdb lists one record per CDR3 protein. Found here are roughly 110,000 distinct CDR3 sequences, about nine tenths of them singletons; the top ten hold about 0.12%.

The chain joins TRBV6-5 to TRBJ1-6; D gene unclear. This sequence originates from a human donor in good health. Material for sequencing was CD8+ T cells from PBMCs. The DNA for the CDR3 is TGTGCCAGCAGGAACCGAAGTGGAGAGAAATCACCCCTCCACTTT. Amino acids: CASRNRSGEKSPLHF.